A selection of T cell receptor beta chains follows, all from one sample in a study of blood T cell repertoires in COVID-19. Clones were read by immunoSEQ multiplex PCR, and TCRdb kept only the in-frame ones, dropping some. Found here are around 140,000 clones, 88% of them singletons; the top ten hold more than 1.5%. What was sequenced was peripheral blood. All receptors derive from a woman aged 60-70 years with acute or convalescent COVID-19. Each CDR3 is given with its conserved first and last residue. The order of the fields is D gene, V gene, J gene, CDR3 protein. The D gene is left open where the match is weak.

D: .; V: TRBV2; J: TRBJ2-3; CDR3: CASSVRGLSTDTQYF
D: .; V: TRBV18; J: TRBJ1-3; CDR3: CASSPYDSLGPRNTIYF
D: .; V: TRBV18; J: TRBJ1-3; CDR3: CASWGTSGNTIYF
D: .; V: TRBV25-1; J: TRBJ1-3; CDR3: CASSAGPSGNTIYF
D: TRBD1; V: TRBV11-3; J: TRBJ2-7; CDR3: CASSKGQEPYEQYF
D: .; V: TRBV19; J: TRBJ1-1; CDR3: CASRLGGGRGNTEAFF
D: .; V: TRBV30; J: TRBJ2-7; CDR3: CARGQGYEQYF
D: TRBD2; V: TRBV18; J: TRBJ2-5; CDR3: CASSPPAGGLGETQYF
D: .; V: TRBV18; J: TRBJ2-5; CDR3: CASSPNQAGSKETQYF
D: TRBD1; V: TRBV5-4; J: TRBJ1-1; CDR3: CASSNYRGRTEAFF
D: .; V: TRBV4-3; J: TRBJ1-2; CDR3: CASSQVREVMDGYTF
D: TRBD1; V: TRBV29-1; J: TRBJ2-5; CDR3: CSVEARDRGRETQYF
D: .; V: TRBV6-4; J: TRBJ2-2; CDR3: CASSPQGRLGTGELFF
D: .; V: TRBV28; J: TRBJ2-1; CDR3: CASSLGERRDTFF
D: .; V: TRBV28; J: TRBJ2-7; CDR3: CAATSGERGSYEQYF
D: .; V: TRBV19; J: TRBJ2-3; CDR3: CASSIVLASTDTQYF
D: .; V: TRBV2; J: TRBJ1-1; CDR3: CASNRLNTEAFF
D: .; V: TRBV5-1; J: TRBJ2-7; CDR3: CASSLVSGLRYEQYF
D: .; V: TRBV5-1; J: TRBJ1-1; CDR3: CASRRGGEAFF
D: .; V: TRBV5-1; J: TRBJ1-1; CDR3: CASSLDGASPREAFF
D: .; V: TRBV5-1; J: TRBJ2-2; CDR3: CASSLVFDTLNTGELFF
D: .; V: TRBV7-2; J: TRBJ2-7; CDR3: CASSLARQGGYEQYF
D: TRBD1; V: TRBV5-1; J: TRBJ2-7; CDR3: CASRLDSGGVRYEQYF
D: .; V: TRBV10-3; J: TRBJ1-5; CDR3: CAISGGQTSNQPQHF
D: .; V: TRBV7-9; J: TRBJ2-1; CDR3: CATELGGIYNEQFF
D: TRBD1; V: TRBV6-5; J: TRBJ2-5; CDR3: CASSTDRGHRETQYF